A single sample gave rise to the 16 T cell receptor beta chains below, sequenced in a study of T cells in Graves' hyperthyroidism and ophthalmopathy. Regions amplified from RNA transcripts were the TCR beta CDR3 regions. First-round RT-PCR with HTBI primers amplified the TCR CDR3 region. MiXCR, applied by TCRdb to the multiplex PCR reads, yields one record per CDR3 protein. Among roughly 840,000 distinct CDR3 sequences listed, about 38% were seen once. The sample taken for sequencing was blood. These receptors were obtained from a man aged 18 to 30 with Graves' hyperthyroidism.

This clonotype was found a few times. V is TRBV7-3 and J is TRBJ1-1; 7 bases are shared with TRBD1. The CDR3 extends over 17 amino acids. Germline V CDR1 and CDR2: SGHTA, FQGTGA. J gave up 3 bases and V 5 bases, and 15 bases lay outside the gene matches. CDR3 nucleotide sequence: TGTGCCAGCAGCGTTGGGCCTTTAGGGGGCGCATACACTGAAGCTTTCTTT. Its translation is CASSVGPLGGAYTEAFF.

Only one count was recorded for this clonotype. CDR3 residues: CASSRRTGQGGETQYF. For the CDR3, the DNA is TGTGCCAGCAGTCGCCGGACAGGGCAAGGGGGAGAGACCCAGTACTTC. The chain combines TRBV25-1 with TRBJ2-5; 8 positions match TRBD1. V shed 5 bases and J 4 bases; nucleotides not matched to a gene: 12. CDR1 is MGHDK and CDR2 is SYGVNS in the germline V gene. The CDR3 is 16 residues long.

Remarks on this clonotype: One base away lies a much larger clone, so this may be a sequencing read error. This sequence joins TRBV7-9 and TRBJ2-5; 7 nucleotides agree with TRBD2. CDR1 SEHNR and CDR2 FQNEAQ come from the germline V gene (reference sequence). The CDR3 is made up of 14 amino acids. Written as DNA, the CDR3 is TGTGCCAGCAGCTTACCCGGGGGGAGAGAGGCCCAGTACTTC. Protein product: CASSLPGGREAQYF.

The genes are TRBV27 and TRBJ1-6; D uncertain. The V end was cut by 6 bases, the J end by 2 bases, with 8 bases between. Germline V gene lookup returns CDR1 MNHEY and CDR2 SMNVEV (reference sequence). This CDR3 is 14 amino acids long. For the CDR3, the DNA is TGTGCCAGCAGACCGGGCACCTATAATTCACCCCTCCACTTT. This sequence encodes CASRPGTYNSPLHF.

This clonotype was seen more than once but under ten times. The V call is TRBV7-2, the J call TRBJ2-2; 7 positions agree with TRBD2. The CDR3 loop spans 15 amino acids. The junction had 9 bases not matched to a gene; V was cut back by 4 bases and J by 7 bases. CDR1 and CDR2 (germline): SGHTA, FQGNSA. CDR3 residues: CASSSWEGRNGELFF. CDR3 coding DNA: TGTGCCAGCAGCTCCTGGGAGGGCCGGAACGGGGAGCTGTTTTTT.

The V and J genes are TRBV20-1 and TRBJ1-2, with D tentatively TRBD1 (6 bases). Germline CDR1 and CDR2: DFQATT and SNEGSKA (reference sequence). Trimming took 6 bases from V and 7 from J, leaving 21 bases between them. CDR3 length: 14 amino acids. CDR3 sequence: CSAVGGKYEVGYTF. CDR3 nucleotide sequence: TGCAGTGCCGTTGGGGGCAAATATGAGGTTGGCTACACCTTC.

The chain joins TRBV25-1 to TRBJ2-7; D remains ambiguous. V was trimmed by 1 base and J by 3 bases, leaving 13 bases between them. The germline gives CDR1 MGHDK, CDR2 SYGVNS. The CDR3 is 15 amino acids. The CDR3 loop is CASSEWASSVYEQYF. CDR3 in DNA: TGTGCCAGCAGTGAATGGGCCAGCTCGGTCTACGAGCAGTACTTC.

This clonotype was seen ten or more times. This sequence joins TRBV7-9 and TRBJ1-4; D not resolved. The CDR3 contains 13 residues. Germline CDR1 SEHNR, CDR2 FQNEAQ (reference sequence). The ends were cut back, 2 bases at V and 6 bases at J, with 7 bases in the middle. Here the CDR3 reads CASSLRRDEKLFF. DNA for the CDR3: TGTGCCAGCAGCTTAAGGAGGGATGAAAAACTGTTTTTT.

The genes are TRBV2 and TRBJ2-2; D gene ambiguous. CDR1 is SNHLY and CDR2 is FYNNEI in the germline V gene. V lost 7 bases and J 7 bases, leaving 10 bases between the germline ends. CDR3 length equals 12 residues. The DNA of the CDR3 is TGTGCCAGCACCCTATTGGGCGGGGAGCTGTTTTTT. It codes for CASTLLGGELFF.

At least ten counts were recorded for this clonotype. The rearrangement uses TRBV15 and TRBJ1-4, with D maybe TRBD1 (5 bases). The V end lost 5 bases, the J end lost 8 bases, and 15 bases lay between the germline ends. The germline V gene has CDR1 LNHNV and CDR2 YYDKDF (reference sequence). The CDR3 runs 14 residues. The CDR3 here is CATSWERGGEKLFF. The CDR3 nucleotides are TGTGCCACCAGCTGGGAACGGGGGGGGGAAAAACTGTTTTTT.

V usage is TRBV5-1 and J usage is TRBJ1-4; perhaps TRBD1 as D (5 bases). Trimming left V 4 bases short and J 6 bases short, with 16 bases between. This CDR3 region has 15 residues. Germline V gene sequence: CDR1 SGHRS, CDR2 YFSETQ. CDR3 DNA: TGCGCCAGCAGCACGGGGACTTCGCGGGATGAAAAACTGTTTTTT. Amino acids: CASSTGTSRDEKLFF.

In DNA, the CDR3 is TGTGCCAGTAGTATAGACCAGACTAGCGGGGTCTACGAGCAGTACTTC. Protein: CASSIDQTSGVYEQYF. The chain uses TRBV19 and TRBJ2-7; 11 nucleotides agree with TRBD2. Germline-derived CDR1 and CDR2 are LNHDA and SQIVND (reference sequence). This CDR3 region has 16 residues. Trimming took 0 bases from V and 3 from J; bases not matched to a gene: 4.

The V and J genes are TRBV6-9 and TRBJ2-5; TRBD2 aligns across 10 bases. V shed 7 bases, J shed 1 base, and the junction held 9 bases outside the gene matches. Germline loops: CDR1 MNHGY, CDR2 SVAAGI. This CDR3 is built from 16 residues. The CDR3 is CASTRLAGATQETQYF. CDR3 bases: TGTGCCAGCACAAGGCTAGCGGGGGCTACCCAAGAGACCCAGTACTTC.

This clonotype came up many times. The J gene is TRBJ1-6, the V gene TRBV12-3 or TRBV12-4; D ambiguous. Trimming cost V 5 bases and J 7 bases, with 12 bases left between them. The CDR3 loop spans 14 amino acids. CDR3 sequence: CASSATTPNSPLHF. The CDR3 DNA sequence: TGTGCCAGCAGTGCCACCACACCAAATTCACCCCTCCACTTT.

This clonotype was counted ten times or more. The rearrangement links TRBV29-1 to TRBJ2-2, with 8 bases fitting TRBD2. The CDR3 contains 13 residues. In germline, CDR1 is SQVTM, CDR2 ANQGSEA. The J segment lost 7 bases and the V segment lost 5 bases, leaving 6 bases of the junction unmatched. The CDR3 DNA reads TGCAGCGTTACGGGGGGGCTTGGCGGGGAGCTGTTTTTT. Translating it yields CSVTGGLGGELFF.

This clonotype came up a few times. This rearrangement joins TRBV7-2 to TRBJ2-7; D is possibly TRBD1 or TRBD2 (5 bases each). Germline V gene data show CDR1 as SGHTA and CDR2 as FQGNSA. V was shortened by 4 bases and J by 4 bases, with 11 bases between the two germline ends. CDR3 size: 13 residues. The CDR3 nucleotides read TGTGCCAGCAGCTCAGTCGAGGGGTACGAGCAGTACTTC. It translates to CASSSVEGYEQYF.